The clone carrying this T cell receptor beta chain was counted only a few times. Profiling relied on immunoSEQ multiplex PCR, and the TCRdb table lists in-frame clones only, not all of them. Of roughly 170,000 clones listed, 84% are singletons. The germline V gene has CDR1 MNHEY and CDR2 SVGAGI. V was clipped by 8 bases and J by 0 bases, with 7 bases between them. The CDR3 loop spans 12 amino acids. The data originate from a study of blood T cell repertoires in COVID-19. This rearrangement joins TRBV6-5 to TRBJ1-1, with D unclear. Source material: peripheral blood. This sequence was found in a man aged 40-49 years who had recovered from COVID-19. CDR3 amino acids: CASGSLNTEAFF. CDR3 DNA: TGTGCCAGCGGGAGCCTGAACACTGAAGCTTTCTTT.